These 32 T cell receptor beta chains came from one sample sequenced in a study of cytomegalovirus exposure and HLA in healthy donors. The data were produced by immunoSEQ multiplex PCR, yet TCRdb's version contains in-frame clones alone and is incomplete. The table has nearly 200,000 clones, 70% to 85% seen once; the top ten hold around 15%. Sequenced material: PBMCs. All receptors derive from a woman younger than 45 in good health and CMV-seropositive.

The chain links TRBV7-9 to TRBJ1-2, with D perhaps TRBD1 (5 bases). V was trimmed by 2 bases and J by 5 bases, leaving 9 bases between them. Germline CDR1 SEHNR, CDR2 FQNEAQ (reference sequence). The CDR3 consists of 13 residues. CDR3 nucleotide sequence: TGTGCCAGCAGCTTAACGGGGGAATATGGCTACACCTTC. Its translation: CASSLTGEYGYTF.

This clone was seen once. The chain uses TRBV18 and TRBJ1-5, with a tentative D call TRBD1 (5 bases). Germline CDR1 and CDR2: KGHSH and LQKENI. The CDR3 contains 13 residues. Trimming removed 6 bases at V and 7 bases at J, with 13 bases between. In DNA, the CDR3 is TGTGCCAGCTCTCGGGAGGGGAGACAGCCCCAGCATTTT. Translation: CASSREGRQPQHF.

V gene TRBV5-8 combines with J gene TRBJ1-2, with a tentative D call TRBD1 (5 bases). V lost 0 bases and J 7 bases, leaving 13 bases between the germline ends. Germline V gene sequence: CDR1 SGHTS, CDR2 YDEGEE. This CDR3 spans 14 amino acids. CDR3 bases: TGTGCCAGCAGCTTGGTCGGACACGATTTTGGCTACACCTTC. Amino acid sequence: CASSLVGHDFGYTF.

The chain couples TRBV7-3 to TRBJ2-7; D might be TRBD1 (6 bases). CDR1 is SGHTA and CDR2 is FQGTGA in the germline V gene. V gave up 5 bases and J gave up 0 bases, with 14 bases separating them. CDR3 length: 15 amino acids. The CDR3 is CASSLQRGSSYEQYF. In DNA form, the CDR3 reads TGTGCCAGCAGCCTCCAAAGGGGGAGCTCCTACGAGCAGTACTTC.

The chain couples TRBV14 to TRBJ2-1; TRBD1 matches at 9 bases. Germline V lookup: CDR1 SGHDN, CDR2 FVKESK. V was pared by 5 bases and J by 5 bases, with 7 bases of the junction left unmatched. The CDR3 consists of 15 residues. CDR3 loop: CASSEWDRDDNEQFF. Here the CDR3 DNA reads TGTGCCAGCAGCGAATGGGACAGGGATGACAATGAGCAGTTCTTC.

V usage is TRBV5-6 and J usage is TRBJ2-7, with 9 bases lining up with TRBD2. CDR1 is SGHDT, CDR2 YYEEEE, per germline. There are 14 residues in the CDR3. Trimming took 4 bases from V and 0 from J; bases not matched to a gene: 2. CDR3 amino acids: CASSRLAASYEQYF. The CDR3 DNA sequence: TGTGCCAGCAGCAGACTAGCGGCCTCCTACGAGCAGTACTTC.

The rearrangement links TRBV6-1 to TRBJ2-4, with D perhaps TRBD2 (6 bases). V was clipped by 1 base and J by 8 bases, with 12 bases between them. The CDR3 loop spans 14 amino acids. Germline V lookup: CDR1 MNHNS, CDR2 SASEGT. The CDR3 region has the DNA TGTGCCAGCAGTGAAGGGTCCTGGGAGGACATTCAGTACTTC. Protein: CASSEGSWEDIQYF.

This clone was detected once. The chain has TRBV5-1 and TRBJ2-5; D is ambiguous. Trimming removed 1 base at V and 3 bases at J, with 13 bases between. The CDR3 has 15 amino acids. In germline, CDR1 is SGHRS, CDR2 YFSETQ. The DNA for the CDR3 is TGCGCCAGCAGCTTGTTCCAACTTGAGGAAGAGACCCAGTACTTC. It encodes CASSLFQLEEETQYF.

This clone has just one count. V and J are TRBV4-1 and TRBJ2-7; TRBD2 matches at 8 bases. Germline V CDR1 and CDR2: MGHRA, YSYEKL. The CDR3 extends over 15 amino acids. V lost 1 base and J lost 2; bases outside the gene matches: 4. The CDR3 DNA reads as TGCGCCAGCAGCCAAGTGGGGCGGGAGGCCTACGAGCAGTACTTC. It is translated as CASSQVGREAYEQYF.

This rearrangement joins TRBV19 to TRBJ1-5; 7 bases are shared with TRBD1. The ends lost 3 bases at V and 5 bases at J; junction bases unmatched: 13. The CDR3 is 17 residues long. From germline, CDR1 is LNHDA and CDR2 SQIVND (reference sequence). CDR3 nucleotides: TGTGCCAGTAGTATGACAGGGTTCTCCCTTGCTTATCAGCCCCAGCATTTT. It is translated as CASSMTGFSLAYQPQHF.

DNA of the CDR3: TGCAGCGGACGACAGGGGTGGGGGACAGATACGCAGTATTTT. It encodes CSGRQGWGTDTQYF. The chain recombines TRBV29-1 with TRBJ2-3, with TRBD1 matching over 8 bases. Germline V gene sequence: CDR1 SQVTM, CDR2 ANQGSEA. The CDR3 sequence is 14 residues long. Germline trimming cut 7 bases from V and 3 bases from J; bases unmatched to any gene: 9.

The rearrangement links TRBV27 to TRBJ2-3; tentatively, D is TRBD1 (6 bases). Trimming left V 3 bases short and J 3 bases short, with 16 bases between. Germline-derived CDR1 and CDR2 are MNHEY and SMNVEV (reference sequence). The CDR3 loop spans 16 amino acids. The CDR3 DNA sequence: TGTGCCAGCAGTTTGAAGGCAGGGGAAAGGACAGATACGCAGTATTTT. Its translation is CASSLKAGERTDTQYF.

The chain combines TRBV7-3 with TRBJ2-1, with TRBD2 as a possible D gene (7 bases). The germline CDR1 and CDR2 sequences are SGHTA and FQGTGA. CDR3 length equals 14 residues. The germline V and J ends were trimmed by 5 bases and 8 bases, with 16 bases remaining between them. CDR3 sequence reads: CASSAGAGADEQFF. The CDR3 DNA reads as TGTGCCAGCAGCGCAGGGGCGGGAGCCGATGAGCAGTTCTTC.

The chain links TRBV25-1 to TRBJ2-3; D is undetermined. The CDR3 sequence is 17 residues long. V gave up 1 base and J gave up 0 bases, with 14 bases separating them. Germline V gene sequence: CDR1 MGHDK, CDR2 SYGVNS. CDR3 residues: CASSESGSRASTDTQYF. In nucleotides, the CDR3 is TGTGCCAGCAGTGAATCCGGTAGCCGAGCTAGCACAGATACGCAGTATTTT.

This rearrangement joins TRBV27 to TRBJ1-2, with 7 bases fitting TRBD1. V lost 8 bases and J lost 4; bases outside the gene matches: 10. CDR3 length: 14 amino acids. The germline V gene encodes CDR1 MNHEY and CDR2 SMNVEV (reference sequence). The CDR3 DNA sequence: TGTGCCAGCTCAACAGCGACAGGGTCCTATGGCTACACCTTC. Encoded protein: CASSTATGSYGYTF.

This chain links TRBV10-3 with TRBJ2-2, with D hard to call. CDR1 and CDR2 from the germline V gene are ENHRY and SYGVKD. CDR3 length equals 14 residues. The V end was cut by 3 bases, the J end by 2 bases, with 7 bases between. CDR3 loop: CAISDALNTGELFF. CDR3 bases: TGTGCCATCAGTGACGCGCTAAACACCGGGGAGCTGTTTTTT.

The J gene is TRBJ2-3, the V gene TRBV6-5, with unresolved D. V was cut by 0 bases and J by 2 bases, with 9 bases left in between. The CDR3 consists of 15 residues. The V gene's germline CDR1 is MNHEY and CDR2 SVGAGI. CDR3: CASSYSGANTDTQYF. The CDR3 DNA reads as TGTGCCAGCAGTTACTCAGGAGCCAACACAGATACGCAGTATTTT.

The chain combines TRBV29-1 with TRBJ1-3; D is perhaps TRBD1 (5 bases). This CDR3 has 12 amino acids. V was shortened by 5 bases and J by 3 bases, with 8 bases between the two germline ends. Germline CDR1 reads SQVTM; CDR2 reads ANQGSEA. In nucleotides, the CDR3 is TGCAGCGTTACAGGATTTGGAAACACCATATATTTT. This encodes CSVTGFGNTIYF.

The sample holds a few counts of this clone. The genes are TRBV30 and TRBJ1-1; 7 nucleotides line up with TRBD1. Trimming took 0 bases from V and 4 from J; bases not matched to a gene: 5. CDR1 is GTSNPN and CDR2 is SVGIG in the germline V gene (reference sequence). CDR3 length: 14 residues. The CDR3 spells CAWSVGGTATEAFF. For the CDR3, the DNA is TGTGCCTGGAGTGTCGGAGGGACAGCCACTGAAGCTTTCTTT.

The chain links TRBV2 to TRBJ2-1, with 7 bases matching TRBD2. Germline V lookup: CDR1 SNHLY, CDR2 FYNNEI. Losses at the gene ends were 3 bases for V and 15 bases for J; bases not matched to a gene: 5. This CDR3 spans 11 amino acids. The CDR3 spells CASSDPAGRFF. For the CDR3, the DNA is TGTGCCAGCAGTGACCCAGCGGGAAGGTTCTTC.

The chain employs TRBV30 and TRBJ2-1, with 9 bases identical to TRBD2. From germline, CDR1 is GTSNPN and CDR2 SVGIG (reference sequence). CDR3 length: 15 residues. The J segment lost 3 bases and the V segment lost 2 bases, leaving 5 bases of the junction unmatched. CDR3 coding DNA: TGTGCCTGGAGTCCCGGGACTAGCAGCTACAATGAGCAGTTCTTC. It encodes CAWSPGTSSYNEQFF.

The rearrangement joins TRBV7-9 to TRBJ1-1; the match to TRBD1 covers 7 bases. Germline V gene sequence: CDR1 SEHNR, CDR2 FQNEAQ (reference sequence). The V gene end was trimmed by 5 bases and the J gene end by 3 bases; junction bases not matched to a gene: 9. The CDR3 is 15 residues long. The DNA of the CDR3 is TGTGCCAGCAGCAGAGAAGAAACAGGGGACACTGAAGCTTTCTTT. Its protein is CASSREETGDTEAFF.

As concerns this clone: The same CDR3 is also encoded by other DNA sequences in this sample. In DNA form, the CDR3 reads TGTGCCAGCAGTTACGGCAGGAACACTGAAGCTTTCTTT. Translating gives CASSYGRNTEAFF. V and J are TRBV6-5 and TRBJ1-1; D is unresolved. The germline V and J ends were trimmed by 2 bases and 1 base, with 5 bases remaining between them. The CDR3 is 13 amino acids. Germline assignment: CDR1 MNHEY and CDR2 SVGAGI.

The rearrangement joins TRBV6-1 to TRBJ1-3, with D possibly TRBD1 on 5 matching bases. Germline V gene sequence: CDR1 MNHNS, CDR2 SASEGT. Trimming removed 4 bases from V and 2 bases from J, with 15 bases in between. The CDR3 runs 16 residues. The CDR3 is CASSGGRANTGNTIYF. The CDR3 nucleotides read TGTGCCAGCAGTGGGGGCCGGGCGAACACTGGAAACACCATATATTTT.

The chain recombines TRBV28 with TRBJ1-1, with D possibly being TRBD1 (6 bases). The V gene lost 6 bases and the J gene lost 1 base, with 15 bases spanning the gap. Germline V gene sequence: CDR1 MDHEN, CDR2 SYDVKM. CDR3 length equals 15 residues. CDR3: CASSSWGTWNTEAFF. The CDR3 nucleotides are TGTGCCAGCAGCTCCTGGGGGACATGGAACACTGAAGCTTTCTTT. Full variable domain (remainder filled in from reference TRBV28 and TRBJ1-1): DVKVTQSSRYLVKRTGEKVFLECVQDMDHENMFWYRQDPGLGLRLIYFSYDVKMKEKGDIPEGYSVSREKKERFSLILESASTNQTSMYLCASSSWGTWNTEAFFGQGTRLTVV.

V is TRBV9 and J is TRBJ2-7; TRBD2 matches at 7 bases. Germline values: CDR1 SGDLS, CDR2 YYNGEE. The CDR3 is 15 amino acids. V was clipped by 1 base and J by 4 bases; unmatched bases: 8. CDR3 region: CASSVTAGERYEQYF. For the CDR3, the DNA is TGTGCCAGCAGCGTAACGGCGGGAGAGAGATACGAGCAGTACTTC.

In its sample, this clone was seen once. The genes are TRBV6-6 and TRBJ2-7; 9 bases line up with TRBD1. V trimming: 4 bases; J trimming: 7 bases; junction bases outside the gene matches: 14. Germline CDR1 and CDR2: MNHNY and SVGAGI (reference sequence). This CDR3 region has 16 residues. The CDR3 loop reads CASSSAGTGISKEQYF. CDR3 coding DNA: TGTGCCAGCAGTTCCGCCGGGACAGGGATATCAAAAGAGCAGTACTTC.

The V call is TRBV5-1, the J call TRBJ2-1; no clear D. V lost 0 bases and J lost 0, with 10 bases in between. CDR3 length: 16 residues. Germline CDR1 and CDR2: SGHRS and YFSETQ. CDR3 bases: TGCGCCAGCAGCTTGGCCGCGGCGGACTCCTACAATGAGCAGTTCTTC. Translation gives CASSLAAADSYNEQFF.

This chain joins TRBV19 and TRBJ1-2; weak D call: TRBD1 (6 bases). Trimming shortened V by 3 bases and J by 7 bases, and 18 bases separated the two germline ends. The germline gives CDR1 LNHDA, CDR2 SQIVND (reference sequence). The CDR3 sequence is 15 residues long. The CDR3: CASSIRDNERRGYTF. The CDR3 nucleotides are TGTGCCAGTAGTATCCGGGACAACGAGAGACGTGGCTACACCTTC.

The chain couples TRBV5-1 to TRBJ2-2, with 8 nucleotides matching TRBD1. The junction had 7 bases not matched to a gene; V was cut back by 4 bases and J by 5 bases. The germline gives CDR1 SGHRS, CDR2 YFSETQ. The CDR3 is 15 amino acids. DNA for the CDR3: TGCGCCAGCAGCGTGGACAGGGTTGTGACCGGGGAGCTGTTTTTT. This sequence encodes CASSVDRVVTGELFF.

This clone was seen many times. The chain carries TRBV28 and TRBJ2-7, with D perhaps TRBD1 (6 bases). The germline CDR1 and CDR2 sequences are MDHEN and SYDVKM. The CDR3 totals 12 residues. V lost 7 bases and J lost 6, with 13 bases in between. The DNA for the CDR3 is TGTGCCAGCATGTGGGGGCGAAGCGAGCAGTACTTC. Residues: CASMWGRSEQYF.

The chain joins TRBV7-2 to TRBJ2-1; 9 nucleotides line up with TRBD1. The CDR3 sequence is 12 residues long. From germline, CDR1 is SGHTA and CDR2 FQGNSA. V lost 2 bases to trimming and J lost 12 bases; unmatched junction nucleotides: 2. CDR3 bases: TGTGCCAGCAGCTTAATGGGACAGGGGCAGTTCTTC. This sequence encodes CASSLMGQGQFF.